The rows below give T cell receptor beta chains drawn from one sample of a study of shared clonotypes between healthy human individuals. Assay: immunoSEQ multiplex PCR; the TCRdb copy retains only in-frame clones and omits some. The top ten hold roughly 1.9% of the sample, which has around 720,000 clones, 55% to 85% seen once. The sample taken for sequencing was memory CD4+ T cells sorted from blood. All receptors come from a woman aged 25 to 39 in good health. Each CDR3 is given with its conserved first and last residue. The D gene is left open where the match is weak. Size is omitted from some rows. Given values are once, few, many or a class for expanded clones.

TRBV28	NA	NA	15	TRBJ2-7	TGTGCCAGCAGTGCAGGGGGGATCGTACTCTACGAGCAGTACTTC	CASSAGGIVLYEQYF
TRBV6-5	NA	TRBD1	16	TRBJ2-7	TGTGCCAGCAGTTACTCCGGTACAGGGGTAAGGGAAGAGCAGTACTTC	CASSYSGTGVREEQYF
TRBV5-1	few	NA	15	TRBJ2-1	TGCGCCAGCAGCTTGGCCCGAGGGAGCTACAATGAGCAGTTCTTC	CASSLARGSYNEQFF
TRBV9	NA	NA	15	TRBJ2-1	TGTGCCAGCAGCGCCCTTGGCGGGTATTACAATGAGCAGTTCTTC	CASSALGGYYNEQFF
TRBV5-1	NA	NA	15	TRBJ2-2	TGCGCCAGCATGCGGGGGCAGTCTGTGAACGGGGAGCTGTTTTTT	CASMRGQSVNGELFF
TRBV5-6	few	NA	11	TRBJ2-7	TGTGCCAGCAGCTTGTGGCAAGAGCAGTACTTC	CASSLWQEQYF
TRBV5-1	NA	NA	13	TRBJ2-3	TGCGCCAGCAGCTGGACGGGCGCGGATACGCAGTATTTT	CASSWTGADTQYF
TRBV6-5	few	NA	13	TRBJ1-5	TGTGCCAGCAGTTACTCGAGGTGGCAGCCCCAGCATTTT	CASSYSRWQPQHF
TRBV19	many	NA	17	TRBJ2-6	TGTGCCAGTAGTGCTCGACAGCAGTCGTCTGGGGCCAACGTCCTGACTTTC	CASSARQQSSGANVLTF
TRBV7-9	NA	NA	14	TRBJ1-4	TGTGCCAGCAGCTTTGGCCAGGGAAATGAAAAACTGTTTTTT	CASSFGQGNEKLFF
TRBV5-1	NA	TRBD2	15	TRBJ2-3	TGCGCCAGCACACCTTTTGCGGGAGGTACAGATACGCAGTATTTT	CASTPFAGGTDTQYF
TRBV28	NA	NA	12	TRBJ2-7	TGTGCCAGCAGTCGCGACTGGTACGAGCAGTACTTC	CASSRDWYEQYF